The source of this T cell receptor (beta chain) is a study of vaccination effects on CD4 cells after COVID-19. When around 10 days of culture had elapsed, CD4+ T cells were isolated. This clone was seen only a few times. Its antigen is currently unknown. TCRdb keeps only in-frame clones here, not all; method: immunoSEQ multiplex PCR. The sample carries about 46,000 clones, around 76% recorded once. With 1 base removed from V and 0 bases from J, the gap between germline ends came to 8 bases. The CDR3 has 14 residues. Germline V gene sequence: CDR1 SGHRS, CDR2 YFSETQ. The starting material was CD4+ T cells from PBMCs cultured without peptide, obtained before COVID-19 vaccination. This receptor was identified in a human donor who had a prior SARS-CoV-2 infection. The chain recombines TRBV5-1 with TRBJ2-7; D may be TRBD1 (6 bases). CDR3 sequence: CASSLQTGSYEQYF. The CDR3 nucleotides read TGCGCCAGCAGCTTGCAGACAGGCTCCTACGAGCAGTACTTC.